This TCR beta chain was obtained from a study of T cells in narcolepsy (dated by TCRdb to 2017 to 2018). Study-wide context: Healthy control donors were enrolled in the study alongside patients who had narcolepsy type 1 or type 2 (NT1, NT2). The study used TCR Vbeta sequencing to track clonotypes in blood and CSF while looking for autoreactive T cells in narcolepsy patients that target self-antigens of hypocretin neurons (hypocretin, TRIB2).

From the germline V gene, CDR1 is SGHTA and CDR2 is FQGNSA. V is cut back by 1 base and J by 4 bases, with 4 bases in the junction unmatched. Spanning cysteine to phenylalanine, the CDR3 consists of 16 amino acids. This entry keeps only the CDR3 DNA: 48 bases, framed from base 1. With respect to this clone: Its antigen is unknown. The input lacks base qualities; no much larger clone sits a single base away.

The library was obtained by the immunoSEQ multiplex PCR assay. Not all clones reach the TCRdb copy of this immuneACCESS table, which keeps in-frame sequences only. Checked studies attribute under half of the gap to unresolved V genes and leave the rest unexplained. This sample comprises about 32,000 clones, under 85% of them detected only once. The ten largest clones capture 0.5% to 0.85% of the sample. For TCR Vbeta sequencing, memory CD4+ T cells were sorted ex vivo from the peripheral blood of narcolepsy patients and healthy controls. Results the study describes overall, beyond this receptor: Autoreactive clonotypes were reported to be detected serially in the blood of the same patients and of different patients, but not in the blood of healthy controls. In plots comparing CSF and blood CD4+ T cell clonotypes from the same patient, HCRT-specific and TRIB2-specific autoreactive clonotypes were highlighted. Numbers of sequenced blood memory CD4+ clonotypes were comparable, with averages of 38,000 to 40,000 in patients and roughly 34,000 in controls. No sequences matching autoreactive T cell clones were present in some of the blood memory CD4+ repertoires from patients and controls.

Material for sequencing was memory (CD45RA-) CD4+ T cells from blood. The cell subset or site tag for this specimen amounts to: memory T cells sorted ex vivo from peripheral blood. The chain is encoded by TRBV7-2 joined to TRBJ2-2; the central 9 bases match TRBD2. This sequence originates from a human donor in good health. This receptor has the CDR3 CASSLGLAGITGELFF. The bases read TGTGCCAGCAGCTTAGGGCTAGCGGGGATCACCGGGGAGCTGTTTTTT.